Below, one T cell receptor (beta chain) is given with its context. Its binding antigen is unknown. No base quality information exists; no much larger clone differs at one position. The data belong to a study of TIL therapy for anti-PD-1-resistant metastatic lung cancer (dated by TCRdb to 2020 to 2022). Background on the whole study: Tumors were harvested prior to any PD-1/PD-L1 blockade, after which nivolumab was administered to patients, and lymphodepletion, expanded TIL infusion and IL-2 were given to patients who progressed. A median age of about 59 years (range about 38-85) and a median tumor PD-L1 proportion score of about 5.4% were recorded among enrolled patients. The cohort was composed predominantly of lung adenocarcinoma, with a few EGFR-mutant and two ALK-rearranged tumors included, and half of patients were identified as current or former smokers. Across the cohort, whole-exome sequencing showed a median non-synonymous tumor mutation burden of approximately 1.5 mutations per megabase. Tumor and peripheral blood T cell receptor beta sequencing was used to track clonotypes across tumor, expanded TIL product and serial blood samples.

TCR beta CDR3 regions were amplified from genomic DNA by bias-controlled multiplex PCR with the immunoSEQ v3 hsTCRB kit. An Illumina NextSeq 500 was used to sequence the TCR libraries, reaching around 2 million read pairs at survey level or roughly 5-6.5 million at deep level. Turning to the authors' computational methods: Clonality was reported by immunoSEQ Analyzer software, which also assigned V, D and J genes and filtered out non-productive sequences. Repertoires were compared using productive Simpson clonality and Morisita overlap index of productive TRB rearrangements between infused TIL and blood. Absolute clonotype counts in blood were estimated by multiplying the lymphocyte count by the CD3+ fraction and by the productive frequency of the clone. TCRdb obtained this table from immuneACCESS and retained in-frame rearrangements with V and J assigned. These tables miss some clones; where compared with another copy, unresolved V genes account for less than half of the shortfall, and the remainder is unexplained. The D gene and trimming were derived from the DNA, and the V and J assignments and clone size from that table. This sample comprises more than 20,000 clones, 78% of them detected only once. Around 6.8% of the sample rests with the top ten.

The paper's findings and limits, for the study overall: Infused TIL clonotypes partially replaced the baseline peripheral repertoire then decayed over months, with no apparent association between persistence and response. The study protocol defined all tumor marker inferences as exploratory. The cohort was highly selected, with more treatment-naive, never-smoker and oncogene-addicted patients than typical, limiting generalizability.

This specimen's time point label, interpreted: pre-treatment sample, taken before nivolumab and TIL therapy. Adults with stage 4 NSCLC were enrolled from late 2017 to early 2020 in a dual-center phase I trial. The samples were obtained from a phase I trial that was single-arm and open-label and tested tumor-infiltrating lymphocyte therapy combined with nivolumab in advanced non-small cell lung cancer. Blood mononuclear cells from EDTA tubes were separated on a Ficoll gradient and snap-frozen as pellets, and DNA was extracted from the cells using a Qiagen mini-prep kit. According to the germline V gene, CDR1 reads MGHRA and CDR2 reads YSYEKL. Trimming removed 1 base from V and 4 bases from J, leaving 11 bases between the germline ends. The CDR3 measures 15 amino acids from cysteine to phenylalanine. Only the CDR3 DNA is retained, 45 bases long and in frame from the first base.

The material was blood, obtained at baseline. This TCR was recovered from a person between 30 and 79 years old with non-small cell lung cancer. The chain is made from TRBV4-1 and TRBJ2-1; the D region possibly corresponds to TRBD2 (5 bases align). The base sequence is TGCGCCAGCAGCCAAGGCGGGTCAAAATACAATGAGCAGTTCTTC. The translation is CASSQGGSKYNEQFF.